This TCR beta chain was identified during a study of Graves' ophthalmopathy and Graves' hyperthyroidism. General observations from the study: Ophthalmopathy progression was predicted by the model at approximately 71% sensitivity and 72% to 80% specificity. The 13-signature model separated ophthalmopathy from stable hyperthyroidism at roughly 88% sensitivity and roughly 81% specificity.

Regarding this clonotype: Antigen specificity is unknown.

RNA transcripts provided the template for amplifying TCR beta CDR3 regions. RT-PCR in the first round used HTBI primers; a second-round multiplex PCR followed. From the multiplex PCR reads, TCRdb called clonotypes with MiXCR, one entry per CDR3 protein. Of about 1.1 million distinct CDR3 sequences in the sample, 35% to 40% were seen once. Germline assignment: CDR1 LNHNV and CDR2 YYDKDF (reference sequence). Trimming removed 0 bases at V and 7 bases at J, with 13 bases between. The CDR3 extends over 16 amino acids. Sequenced input: peripheral blood or thyroid tissue (not recorded which). The V call is TRBV15, the J call TRBJ1-6, with D unresolved. The receptor's source is an adult man with Graves' hyperthyroidism. Here the CDR3 reads CATSREPGSLNSPLHF. The CDR3 DNA sequence: TGTGCCACCAGCAGAGAACCCGGAAGCCTAAATTCACCCCTCCACTTT.